The present entry profiles one T cell receptor beta chain with its context. Germline CDR1 is SQVTM and CDR2 is ANQGSEA. V lost 4 bases and J lost 6; bases outside the gene matches: 4. There are 13 residues in the CDR3. As originally analysed: Nucleated cell counts were estimated from reference gene primer amplification. Some clones are missing from TCRdb's copy, which holds only in-frame ones; the method was immunoSEQ multiplex PCR. V and J calls and clone size are those listed in that table; D and trimming were worked out from the DNA. The sample includes about 180,000 clones, roughly 83% of them seen just once. The entry originates in a study of blood T cell repertoires in COVID-19. Background on the study: PBMCs, B-cell-depleted T cells, or T cells provided the cDNA or gDNA that made up the material.

Those who participated ranged in age from roughly 18 to 95 years and resided in roughly 26 US areas. Cohorts were determined from participant-reported clinical history. This TCR derives from a woman in her 30s who had recovered from COVID-19. The chain uses TRBV29-1 and TRBJ2-1; 9 nucleotides match TRBD2. The specimen was PBMCs or T cells enriched from blood (not recorded which). DNA of the CDR3: TGCAGCGTTGTTAGCGGGGGATTCAATGAGCAGTTCTTC. Amino acid sequence: CSVVSGGFNEQFF.